This entry is about one T cell receptor beta chain. Its antigen is undetermined. This sample was taken from a study of shared clonotypes between healthy human individuals. Clones were read by immunoSEQ multiplex PCR, and TCRdb kept only the in-frame ones, dropping some. The sample includes over a million clones, 65% to 75% of them seen just once. V was clipped by 3 bases and J by 3 bases, with 12 bases between them. CDR1 and CDR2 (germline): SGHKS, YYEKEE (reference sequence). The CDR3 is 14 amino acids. General study findings and limits: Relative to memory subsets, naive subsets generally showed larger estimated richness. Limitation of the genetic and exposure-history diversity represented came from the few donors.

The V call is TRBV5-5, the J call TRBJ1-2, with no clear D. The clonotype comes from a man younger than 35 in good health. Specimen: memory CD4+ T cells sorted from blood. Noted subset: CD45RA-negative fraction. The CDR3 region is CASSSLALYYGYTF. The CDR3 nucleotides are TGTGCCAGCAGCTCCTTAGCCCTTTACTATGGCTACACCTTC.